This T cell receptor beta chain was captured in a study of cytomegalovirus exposure and HLA in healthy donors. Study summary: A prior study identified 117 million unique TCR beta sequences from 190 million or so T cells. Study-level points and caveats: Previously analyzed data showed that most TCR beta V segments were productive at a frequency of about 87% or about 30%. Later on, an analysis showed TCR association rates differing by HLA locus, with DRB1 the most and HLA-C the fewest. For TCR beta chains, V- and J-gene trimming was later linked to a missense DCLRE1C variant.

PCR was performed using 60 Vbeta and 13 Jbeta primers. TCRdb's copy holds only in-frame clones and misses some; the assay was immunoSEQ multiplex PCR. Seen here are about 190,000 clones, 65% to 85% observed once, and the top ten hold less than 2%. The length of the CDR3 is 18 residues. The V gene's germline CDR1 is PRHDT and CDR2 FYEKMQ (reference sequence). V shed 3 bases, J shed 0 bases, and the junction held 10 bases outside the gene matches. On this clone: Its antigen is unknown.

This TCR was sampled from a man younger than 35 in good health and CMV-seronegative. J is TRBJ2-4 and V is TRBV13; 8 bases agree with TRBD2. Specimen: PBMCs. CDR3: CASSFGGDSYVAKNIQYF. DNA of the CDR3: TGTGCCAGCAGCTTCGGGGGGGACTCTTATGTAGCCAAAAACATTCAGTACTTC.